The 18 T cell receptor beta chains below were found in one sample sequenced in a study of shared clonotypes between healthy human individuals (dated by TCRdb to about 2020). The library was prepared using the immunoSEQ multiplex PCR assay. TCRdb re-hosts the immuneACCESS table, in-frame sequences only. Its copies lack some clones; in the studies checked, an unresolved V gene accounts for under half of them, and the cause for the rest is not known. This sample is represented by nearly 750,000 clones; 72% of them were singletons. The top ten hold about 1.7% of the sample. Sequencing was carried out using memory CD4+ T cells sorted from blood. In light of the paper, this sample's cell subset or site label describes: CD45RA-negative fraction. These receptors all stem from a woman aged 25 to 39 in good health.

V is TRBV28 and J is TRBJ2-4; no clear D gene. Germline V gene lookup returns CDR1 MDHEN and CDR2 SYDVKM. The CDR3 runs to 13 residues. The V gene lost 1 base and the J gene lost 9 bases, with 10 bases spanning the gap. In DNA, the CDR3 is TGTGCCAGCAGTTTATCTGGGTCGGGCATTCAGTACTTC. Translated, it gives CASSLSGSGIQYF.

The rearrangement uses TRBV4-1 and TRBJ1-5, with 8 bases lining up with TRBD1. Germline CDR1 and CDR2: MGHRA and YSYEKL. The CDR3 has 15 residues. V dropped 4 bases and J dropped 0; count of bases not matched to a gene: 2. CDR3 bases: TGCGCCAGCAGCCCCAGGGGGCTTAGCAATCAGCCCCAGCATTTT. Amino acids: CASSPRGLSNQPQHF.

The gene calls are TRBV29-1 and TRBJ2-5; D is perhaps TRBD1 or TRBD2 (6 bases each). V lost 6 bases to trimming and J lost 5 bases, with 16 bases between them. The CDR3 length is 13 residues. Per the germline V gene, CDR1 is SQVTM and CDR2 is ANQGSEA. CDR3 DNA: TGCAGCGTACTTACCACAGGGAGGGAGACCCAGTACTTC. This codes for CSVLTTGRETQYF. The variable domain in full, with the rest retrieved from reference TRBV29-1 and TRBJ2-5, is SAVISQKPSRDICQRGTSLTIQCQVDSQVTMMFWYRQQPGQSLTLIATANQGSEATYESGFVIDKFPISRPNLTFSTLTVSNMSPEDSSIYLCSVLTTGRETQYFGPGTRLLVL.

This clone was found once. The rearrangement joins TRBV27 to TRBJ1-4; TRBD1 might be the D (5 bases). Germline loops: CDR1 MNHEY, CDR2 SMNVEV (reference sequence). V was cut by 3 bases and J by 8 bases, with 22 bases left in between. CDR3 size: 17 residues. The CDR3: CASSFMRGQSVGEKLFF. The CDR3 region has the DNA TGTGCCAGCAGTTTTATGAGAGGACAATCGGTCGGGGAAAAACTGTTTTTT.

V gene TRBV5-1 combines with J gene TRBJ2-2; the D call may be TRBD1 or TRBD2 (5 bases each). CDR1 SGHRS and CDR2 YFSETQ come from the germline V gene. The CDR3 sequence is 18 residues long. V was clipped by 5 bases and J by 5 bases, with 25 bases between them. The CDR3, as DNA: TGCGCCAGCAGGGACTCCCTAAGACAGTTCCAGGGAACCGGGGAGCTGTTTTTT. It yields the protein CASRDSLRQFQGTGELFF.

This clone has just a few counts. The rearrangement joins TRBV5-4 to TRBJ2-5; D call uncertain. The length of the CDR3 is 14 residues. From germline, CDR1 is SGHNT and CDR2 YYREEE (reference sequence). Trimming took 4 bases from V and 5 from J, leaving 15 bases between them. The DNA for the CDR3 is TGTGCCAGCAGCCTCGTGAGCAGGACGGAGACCCAGTACTTC. Translation gives CASSLVSRTETQYF.

V gene TRBV6-1 combines with J gene TRBJ2-3, with 12 positions matching TRBD1. The CDR3 is 15 residues long. The J segment lost 4 bases and the V segment lost 8 bases, leaving 7 bases of the junction unmatched. Germline-derived CDR1 and CDR2 are MNHNS and SASEGT. In nucleotides, the CDR3 is TGTGCCAGCCGACCGGGACAGGGGGCCTCAGATACGCAGTATTTT. Protein: CASRPGQGASDTQYF.

The chain has TRBV7-8 and TRBJ2-5, with D perhaps TRBD1 or TRBD2 (5 bases each). This CDR3 comprises 15 residues. Germline V CDR1 and CDR2: SGHVS, FQNEAQ. With 6 bases removed from V and 1 base from J, the gap between germline ends came to 15 bases. The CDR3 region has the DNA TGTGCCAGCAGTCCCATTATGGGGGTCCAAGAGACCCAGTACTTC. This codes for CASSPIMGVQETQYF.

The rearrangement links TRBV11-2 to TRBJ2-1; D is ambiguous. From germline, CDR1 is SGHAT and CDR2 FQNNGV. The CDR3 runs 15 residues. V dropped 5 bases and J dropped 8 bases, with 19 bases sitting between them. CDR3 loop: CASSQGSPGEHEQFF. The CDR3 DNA is TGTGCCAGCAGCCAAGGCTCCCCAGGAGAACATGAGCAGTTCTTC.

The genes are TRBV6-5 and TRBJ2-5; no reliable D call. The CDR3 runs 11 residues. V lost 8 bases to trimming and J lost 1 base, with 5 bases between them. Per the germline V gene, CDR1 is MNHEY and CDR2 is SVGAGI. CDR3 DNA: TGTGCCAGCGGCACCCAAGAGACCCAGTACTTC. Translated: CASGTQETQYF.

This chain connects TRBV9 to TRBJ2-6; 8 bases map to TRBD2. The V and J ends lost 6 bases and 4 bases, in that order; junction bases with no gene match: 18. The CDR3 is 19 residues long. Germline values: CDR1 SGDLS, CDR2 YYNGEE. The CDR3 here is CASNLRPAGDLEGANVLTF. The DNA for the CDR3 is TGTGCCAGCAACTTAAGGCCAGCGGGAGACCTCGAGGGGGCCAACGTCCTGACTTTC. Supplemented by reference TRBV9 and TRBJ2-6, the full variable domain reads DSGVTQTPKHLITATGQRVTLRCSPRSGDLSVYWYQQSLDQGLQFLIQYYNGEERAKGNILERFSAQQFPDLHSELNLSSLELGDSALYFCASNLRPAGDLEGANVLTFGAGSRLTVL.

J is TRBJ2-1 and V is TRBV5-8, with a possible D match to TRBD2 (5 bases). Trimming removed 0 bases from V and 14 bases from J, with 15 bases in between. Germline assignment: CDR1 SGHTS and CDR2 YDEGEE. The CDR3 totals 13 residues. CDR3 DNA: TGTGCCAGCAGCTTGGAGGAGGTTACGGCGAAGTTCTTC. The encoded protein is CASSLEEVTAKFF.

The chain combines TRBV7-8 with TRBJ2-1, with no clear D. This CDR3 has 16 amino acids. Germline CDR1 reads SGHVS; CDR2 reads FQNEAQ. V lost 5 bases and J lost 6, with 20 bases in between. For the CDR3, the DNA is TGTGCCAGCAGCGCCTCCGGGTGGGGTTGGCGCAATGAGCAGTTCTTC. Amino acids: CASSASGWGWRNEQFF.

This clone was seen a few times. This chain uses TRBV19 with TRBJ2-2, with 10 bases lining up with TRBD2. This CDR3 spans 17 amino acids. V gave up 5 bases and J gave up 3 bases; unmatched junction bases: 9. CDR1 and CDR2 from the germline V gene are LNHDA and SQIVND (reference sequence). The CDR3 bases are TGTGCCAGTAGTCGGACTAGCGGTGCGGCGGACACCGGGGAGCTGTTTTTT. It codes for CASSRTSGAADTGELFF.

The chain combines TRBV4-1 with TRBJ2-7; 11 bases agree with TRBD2. CDR3 length: 15 amino acids. V gave up 1 base and J gave up 2 bases; unmatched junction bases: 1. Germline assignment: CDR1 MGHRA and CDR2 YSYEKL. The CDR3 nucleotides read TGCGCCAGCAGCCAAGGACTAGCGGGACCCTACGAGCAGTACTTC. It encodes CASSQGLAGPYEQYF.

Points on this clone: Other DNA sequences of this sample code for an identical CDR3. The chain links TRBV11-2 to TRBJ1-5, with D uncertain. The ends were cut back, 1 base at V and 4 bases at J, with 5 bases in the middle. This CDR3 contains 13 residues. Germline assignment: CDR1 SGHAT and CDR2 FQNNGV. This chain's CDR3 is CASSLGLNQPQHF. In DNA, the CDR3 is TGTGCCAGCAGCTTAGGCTTAAATCAGCCCCAGCATTTT.

The chain recombines TRBV27 with TRBJ1-1, with 8 bases that match TRBD1. The germline V gene encodes CDR1 MNHEY and CDR2 SMNVEV (reference sequence). The V and J ends lost 2 bases and 7 bases, in that order; junction bases with no gene match: 6. The CDR3 contains 14 residues. The CDR3 reads CASSLVLGQGEAFF. CDR3 sequence (DNA): TGTGCCAGCAGTTTAGTTTTAGGACAGGGTGAAGCTTTCTTT.

A few counts support this clone. The rearrangement joins TRBV27 to TRBJ1-5; weak D call: TRBD1 (6 bases). Germline values: CDR1 MNHEY, CDR2 SMNVEV (reference sequence). The length of the CDR3 is 15 residues. With 5 bases removed from V and 0 bases from J, the gap between germline ends came to 11 bases. In DNA form, the CDR3 reads TGTGCCAGCAGTCCGACAGGTGATAGCAATCAGCCCCAGCATTTT. Its translation: CASSPTGDSNQPQHF.